Below, one TCR beta chain is given with its context. This clone was recorded only once. No antigen is known for it. Base quality data are lacking; no much larger clone is found one base away. The sample originates from a study of blood T cell repertoires in COVID-19 (dated by TCRdb to about 2020). Concerning the study at large: Samples from collaborators originated in the United States, Italy and Spain and spanned both the acute and convalescent phases of COVID-19. The prospective study material was composed of cDNA or gDNA derived from T cells, B-cell-depleted T cells, or PBMCs. Deeply sampled blood TCRbeta repertoires from subjects exposed to, actively infected with, or recovered from COVID-19 were included in the dataset. The repertoires were made available in a free public database intended to serve as a resource for research on the immune response to SARS-CoV-2. Samples came from the ongoing ImmuneRACE study (first 160 participants) plus 1,254 subjects from 6 global collaborators. Nearly every sample came with metadata listing a de-identified subject ID, COVID-19 status, age in years and sex. Where available, HLA class I and class II types were taken from metadata supplied by the sample provider and were not determined by assay-based typing. What the research found in general, with its limitations: How much clinical and demographic metadata was included differed by source and by participant, and the metadata was provided uncurated.

TCRbeta CDR3 regions were amplified from genomic DNA using the immunoSEQ Assay, a bias-controlled multiplex PCR. Under the source paper's analysis protocol: The number of nucleated cells in each sample was estimated by amplification of reference gene primers within the assay. To quantify the absolute abundance of each unique TCRbeta CDR3 rearrangement, sequence reads were collapsed and filtered. For each sample, productive Simpson clonality was calculated by taking the square root of Simpson's diversity index across productive rearrangements. This is the immuneACCESS table as TCRdb keeps it, with only in-frame sequences that have V and J called. A part of the clones is gone; compared with another copy, unresolved V genes explain less than half, and the rest is unexplained. V, J and clone size are those of that table, while D and trimming were read from the DNA. The sample table lists 150,000 to 200,000 clones, 90% of them with a count of one. The ten largest make up 0.62% of the sample.

The collaborating institutions used their own protocols to collect whole blood in K2EDTA tubes. For TCRbeta analysis, collaborators shipped samples as frozen whole blood, isolated PBMCs, or DNA extracted from either of those sample types. V drops 4 bases and J drops 1 base, leaving 6 bases in between. The CDR3 goes from the cysteine to the phenylalanine over 13 residues. Kept here is only the CDR3 DNA, which spans 39 bases and is read in frame from base 1. The germline V gene (reference sequence) yields WNHNN for CDR1 and SYGVQD for CDR2. This sequence originates from a man aged 50 or older with acute or convalescent COVID-19. The chain is assembled from TRBV10-1 and TRBJ2-3; the D gene lacks a confident call. Sequencing input: peripheral blood. The CDR3 region has the sequence CASSVEGTDTQYF. The DNA sequence follows: TGCGCCAGCAGTGTAGAGGGCACAGATACGCAGTATTTT.